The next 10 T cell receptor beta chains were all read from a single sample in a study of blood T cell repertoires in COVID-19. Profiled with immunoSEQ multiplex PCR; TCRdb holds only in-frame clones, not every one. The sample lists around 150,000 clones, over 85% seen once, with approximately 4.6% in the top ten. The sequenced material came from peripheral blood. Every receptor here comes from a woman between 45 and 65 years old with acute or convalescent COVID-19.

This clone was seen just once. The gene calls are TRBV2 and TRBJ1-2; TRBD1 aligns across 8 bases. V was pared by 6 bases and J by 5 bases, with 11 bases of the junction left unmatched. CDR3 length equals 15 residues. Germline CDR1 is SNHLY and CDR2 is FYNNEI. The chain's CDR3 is CASREKTGDPYGYTF. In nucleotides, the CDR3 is TGTGCCAGCAGGGAGAAGACAGGGGACCCTTATGGCTACACCTTC.

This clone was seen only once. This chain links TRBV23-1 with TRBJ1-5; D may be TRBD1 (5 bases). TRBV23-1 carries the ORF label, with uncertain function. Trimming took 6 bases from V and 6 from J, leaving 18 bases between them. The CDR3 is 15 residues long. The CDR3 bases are TGCGCCAGCAGACCTAAAGGGGAATTGAGTCAGCCCCAGCATTTT. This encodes CASRPKGELSQPQHF.

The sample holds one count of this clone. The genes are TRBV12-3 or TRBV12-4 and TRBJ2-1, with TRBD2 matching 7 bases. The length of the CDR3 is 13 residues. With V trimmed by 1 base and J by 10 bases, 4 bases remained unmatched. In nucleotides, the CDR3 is TGTGCCAGCAGTTTAGTCCTAGCGGCGGAGCAGTTCTTC. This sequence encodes CASSLVLAAEQFF.

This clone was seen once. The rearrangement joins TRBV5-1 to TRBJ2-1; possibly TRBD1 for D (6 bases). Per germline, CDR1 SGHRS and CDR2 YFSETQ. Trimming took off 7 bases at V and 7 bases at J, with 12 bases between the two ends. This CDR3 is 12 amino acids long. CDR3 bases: TGCGCCAGCTGGGGGCGTGGGAATGAGCAGTTCTTC. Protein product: CASWGRGNEQFF. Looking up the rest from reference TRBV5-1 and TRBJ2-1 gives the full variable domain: KAGVTQTPRYLIKTRGQQVTLSCSPISGHRSVSWYQQTPGQGLQFLFEYFSETQRNKGNFPGRFSGRQFSNSRSEMNVSTLELGDSALYLCASWGRGNEQFFGPGTRLTVL.

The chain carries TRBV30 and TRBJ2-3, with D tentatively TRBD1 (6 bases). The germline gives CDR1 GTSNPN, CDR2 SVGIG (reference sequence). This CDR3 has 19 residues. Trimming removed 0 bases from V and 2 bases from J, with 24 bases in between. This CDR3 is CAWSVTGSGHVLPTDTQYF. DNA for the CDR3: TGTGCCTGGAGTGTTACAGGGTCAGGTCACGTTCTCCCCACAGATACGCAGTATTTT.

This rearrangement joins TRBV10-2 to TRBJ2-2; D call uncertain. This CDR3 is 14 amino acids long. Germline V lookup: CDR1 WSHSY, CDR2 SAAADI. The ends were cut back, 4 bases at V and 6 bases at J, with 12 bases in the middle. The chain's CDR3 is CASSATISPGELFF. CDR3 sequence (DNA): TGCGCCAGCAGTGCCACTATTTCTCCCGGGGAGCTGTTTTTT.

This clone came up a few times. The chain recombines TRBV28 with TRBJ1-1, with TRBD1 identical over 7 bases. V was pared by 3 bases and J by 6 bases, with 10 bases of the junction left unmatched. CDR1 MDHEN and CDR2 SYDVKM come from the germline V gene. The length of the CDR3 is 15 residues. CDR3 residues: CASSLIDRDGSEAFF. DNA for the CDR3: TGTGCCAGCAGTTTGATAGACAGGGATGGGTCTGAAGCTTTCTTT.

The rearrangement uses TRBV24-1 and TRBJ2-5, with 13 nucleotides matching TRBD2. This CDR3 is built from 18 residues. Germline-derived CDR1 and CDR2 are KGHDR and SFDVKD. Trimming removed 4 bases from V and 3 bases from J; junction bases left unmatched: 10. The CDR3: CATSEVRTSGRAEETQYF. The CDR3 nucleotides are TGTGCCACCAGTGAGGTCAGAACTAGCGGGAGGGCCGAAGAGACCCAGTACTTC.

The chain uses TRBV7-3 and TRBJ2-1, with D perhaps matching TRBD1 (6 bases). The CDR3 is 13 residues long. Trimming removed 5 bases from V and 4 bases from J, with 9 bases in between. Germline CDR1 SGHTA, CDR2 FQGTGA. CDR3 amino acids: CASSAGQYNEQFF. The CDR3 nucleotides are TGTGCCAGCAGCGCCGGACAGTACAATGAGCAGTTCTTC. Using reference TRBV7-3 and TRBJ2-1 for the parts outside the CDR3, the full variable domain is GAGVSQTPSNKVTEKGKYVELRCDPISGHTALYWYRQSLGQGPEFLIYFQGTGAADDSGLPNDRFFAVRPEGSVSTLKIQRTERGDSAVYLCASSAGQYNEQFFGPGTRLTVL.

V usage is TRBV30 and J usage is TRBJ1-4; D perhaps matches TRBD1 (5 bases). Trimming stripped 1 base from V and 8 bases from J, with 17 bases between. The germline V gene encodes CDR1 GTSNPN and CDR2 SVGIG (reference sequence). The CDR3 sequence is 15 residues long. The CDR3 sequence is CAWSAYGGSREKLFF. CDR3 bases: TGTGCCTGGAGTGCTTACGGGGGGAGTAGAGAAAAACTGTTTTTT.